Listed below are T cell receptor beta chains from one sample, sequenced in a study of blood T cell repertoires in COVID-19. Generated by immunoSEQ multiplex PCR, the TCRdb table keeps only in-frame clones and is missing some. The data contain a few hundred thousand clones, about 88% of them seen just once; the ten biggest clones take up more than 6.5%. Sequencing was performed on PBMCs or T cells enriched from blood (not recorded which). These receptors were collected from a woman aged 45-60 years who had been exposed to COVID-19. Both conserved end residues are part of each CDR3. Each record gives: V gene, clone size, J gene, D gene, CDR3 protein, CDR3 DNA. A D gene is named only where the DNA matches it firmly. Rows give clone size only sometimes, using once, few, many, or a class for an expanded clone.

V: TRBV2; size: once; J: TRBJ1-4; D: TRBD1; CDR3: CASSKSGTVNEKLFF; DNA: TGTGCCAGCAGCAAGTCCGGGACAGTTAATGAAAAACTGTTTTTT
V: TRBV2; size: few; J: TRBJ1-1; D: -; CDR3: CASGKPEAFF; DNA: TGTGCCAGCGGTAAGCCTGAAGCTTTCTTT
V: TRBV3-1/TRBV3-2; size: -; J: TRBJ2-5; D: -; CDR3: CASSRREETQYF; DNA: TGTGCCAGCAGCCGCAGGGAAGAGACCCAGTACTTC
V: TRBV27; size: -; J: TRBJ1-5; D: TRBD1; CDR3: CASRQGAQPQHF; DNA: TGTGCCAGCAGGCAGGGGGCTCAGCCCCAGCATTTT
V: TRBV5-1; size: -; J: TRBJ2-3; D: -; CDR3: CASSFQGLQTDTQYF; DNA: TGCGCCAGCAGCTTCCAGGGGTTGCAAACAGATACGCAGTATTTT
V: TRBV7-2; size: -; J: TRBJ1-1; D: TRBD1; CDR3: CASSLGETGYTNTEAFF; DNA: TGTGCCAGCAGCTTAGGCGAGACAGGGTACACCAACACTGAAGCTTTCTTT
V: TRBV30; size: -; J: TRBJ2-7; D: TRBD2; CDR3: CAWSGGGVTYEQYF; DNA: TGTGCCTGGAGCGGGGGGGGAGTGACCTACGAGCAGTACTTC
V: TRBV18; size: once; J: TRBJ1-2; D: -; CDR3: CASSPADNGGYTF; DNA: TGTGCCAGCTCCCCCGCCGACAATGGCGGCTACACCTTC
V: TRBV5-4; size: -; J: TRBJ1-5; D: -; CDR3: CASSLSLTGGVSSNQPQHF; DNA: TGTGCCAGCAGCTTGTCACTTACGGGGGGCGTGAGCAGCAATCAGCCCCAGCATTTT
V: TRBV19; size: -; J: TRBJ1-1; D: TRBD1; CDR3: CASSMDRQTMNTEAFF; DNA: TGTGCCAGTAGTATGGACAGGCAGACCATGAACACTGAAGCTTTCTTT
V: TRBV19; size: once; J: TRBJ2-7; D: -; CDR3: CASSIRGPSSYEQYF; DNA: TGTGCCAGTAGTATCAGGGGCCCAAGCTCCTACGAGCAGTACTTC
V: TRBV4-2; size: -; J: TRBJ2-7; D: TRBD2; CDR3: CASSQGASGESYEQYF; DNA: TGTGCCAGCAGCCAAGGAGCTAGCGGGGAATCCTACGAGCAGTACTTC
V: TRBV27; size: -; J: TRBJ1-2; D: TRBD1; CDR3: CASSLTGVGYTF; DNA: TGTGCCAGCAGTTTGACAGGGGTAGGCTACACCTTC
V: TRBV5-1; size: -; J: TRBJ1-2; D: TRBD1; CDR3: CASGGQGAYGYTF; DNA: TGCGCCAGCGGAGGACAGGGAGCCTATGGCTACACCTTC
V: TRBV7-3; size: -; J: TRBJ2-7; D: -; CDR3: CASSPDGANYEQYF; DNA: TGTGCCAGCAGCCCCGATGGGGCAAACTACGAGCAGTACTTC
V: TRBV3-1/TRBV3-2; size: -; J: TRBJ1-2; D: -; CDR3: CASSQDRGIDGYTF; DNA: TGTGCCAGCAGCCAAGACAGGGGTATCGATGGCTACACCTTC
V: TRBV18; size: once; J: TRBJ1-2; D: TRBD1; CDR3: CASSPQTPGQGANYGYTF; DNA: TGTGCCAGCTCACCACAGACACCAGGCCAGGGGGCGAACTATGGCTACACCTTC
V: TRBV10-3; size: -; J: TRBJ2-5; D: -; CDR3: CAIKGHADQETQYF; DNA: TGTGCCATCAAGGGGCACGCGGACCAAGAGACCCAGTACTTC
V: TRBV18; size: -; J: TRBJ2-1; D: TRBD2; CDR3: CASSPIAGGRGAYNEQFF; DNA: TGTGCCAGCTCACCAATAGCGGGGGGGCGCGGGGCCTACAATGAGCAGTTCTTC
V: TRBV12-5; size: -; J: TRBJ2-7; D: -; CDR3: CASGLVPPQVSAYEQYF; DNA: TGTGCTAGTGGTTTGGTACCCCCACAGGTTTCCGCCTACGAGCAGTACTTC
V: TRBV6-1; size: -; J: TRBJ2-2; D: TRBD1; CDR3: CASSEWRWTGGFLGELFF; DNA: TGTGCCAGCAGTGAATGGCGGTGGACAGGGGGCTTTTTGGGGGAGCTGTTTTTT
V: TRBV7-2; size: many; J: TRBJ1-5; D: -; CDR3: CASSPTGGNQPQHF; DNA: TGTGCCAGCAGCCCGACGGGAGGCAATCAGCCCCAGCATTTT
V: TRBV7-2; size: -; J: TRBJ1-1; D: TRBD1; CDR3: CASSLGTGVSAFF; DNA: TGTGCCAGCAGCTTGGGGACAGGGGTGTCGGCTTTCTTT
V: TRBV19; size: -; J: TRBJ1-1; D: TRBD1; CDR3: CASSMQGEAEAFF; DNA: TGTGCCAGTAGTATGCAGGGGGAGGCTGAAGCTTTCTTT
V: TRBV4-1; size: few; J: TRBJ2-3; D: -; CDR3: CASSQVGRGTITDTQYF; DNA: TGCGCCAGCAGCCAAGTGGGGCGGGGGACAATAACCGATACGCAGTATTTT
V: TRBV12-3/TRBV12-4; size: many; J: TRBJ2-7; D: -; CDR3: CASSLGAYEQYF; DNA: TGTGCCAGCAGTCTCGGGGCCTACGAGCAGTACTTC
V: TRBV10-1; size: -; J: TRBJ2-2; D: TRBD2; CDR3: CASREAGTNTGELFF; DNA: TGCGCCAGCAGAGAAGCGGGGACGAACACCGGGGAGCTGTTTTTT
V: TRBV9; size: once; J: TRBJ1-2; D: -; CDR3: CASSVGARDNGYTF; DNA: TGTGCCAGCAGCGTAGGGGCGAGGGATAATGGCTACACCTTC
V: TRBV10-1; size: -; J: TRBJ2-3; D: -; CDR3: CASSESTSTAHTDTQYF; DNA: TGCGCCAGCAGTGAGTCGACTTCTACGGCGCACACAGATACGCAGTATTTT
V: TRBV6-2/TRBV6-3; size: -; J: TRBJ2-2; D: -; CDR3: CASSYYSRGLGELFF; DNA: TGTGCCAGCAGTTATTATTCCCGAGGCTTGGGGGAGCTGTTTTTT
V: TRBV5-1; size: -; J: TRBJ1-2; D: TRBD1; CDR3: CASRVEDRGYGYTF; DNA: TGCGCCAGCAGGGTAGAAGACAGGGGATATGGCTACACCTTC
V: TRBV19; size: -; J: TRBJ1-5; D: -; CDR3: CASSQGGGLRNQPQHF; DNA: TGTGCCAGTAGTCAAGGGGGGGGTCTTCGCAATCAGCCCCAGCATTTT
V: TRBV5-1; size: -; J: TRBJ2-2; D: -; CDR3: CASRLTQGNTGELFF; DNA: TGCGCCAGCCGTTTAACACAGGGGAACACCGGGGAGCTGTTTTTT
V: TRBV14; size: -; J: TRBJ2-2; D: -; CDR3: CASSQYQVTGELFF; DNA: TGTGCCAGCAGCCAATATCAGGTCACCGGGGAGCTGTTTTTT
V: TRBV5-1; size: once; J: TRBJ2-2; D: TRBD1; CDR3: CASSLDRLTNTGELFF; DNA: TGCGCCAGCAGCCTGGACAGGTTAACGAACACCGGGGAGCTGTTTTTT
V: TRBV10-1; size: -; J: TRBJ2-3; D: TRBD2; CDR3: CASSTSGLADTDTQYF; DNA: TGCGCCAGCAGTACCTCGGGACTAGCGGACACAGATACGCAGTATTTT
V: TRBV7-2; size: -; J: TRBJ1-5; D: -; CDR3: CASSLRGGSGQPQHF; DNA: TGTGCCAGCAGCTTAAGGGGGGGGTCGGGGCAGCCCCAGCATTTT
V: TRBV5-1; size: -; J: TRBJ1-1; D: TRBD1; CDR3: CASSLDRGRSAEAFF; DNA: TGCGCCAGCAGCTTGGACAGGGGGCGTAGCGCTGAAGCTTTCTTT
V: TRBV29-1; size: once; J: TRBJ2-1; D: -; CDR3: CSVVTSSYNEQFF; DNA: TGCAGCGTTGTAACGAGCTCCTACAATGAGCAGTTCTTC
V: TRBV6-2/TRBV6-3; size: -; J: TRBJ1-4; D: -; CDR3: CASSYLGLGSGKLFF; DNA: TGTGCCAGCAGTTACTTAGGACTGGGGAGCGGAAAACTGTTTTTT
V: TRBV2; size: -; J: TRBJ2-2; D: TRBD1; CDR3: CASGGDSNTGELFF; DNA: TGTGCCAGCGGTGGGGACAGTAACACCGGGGAGCTGTTTTTT
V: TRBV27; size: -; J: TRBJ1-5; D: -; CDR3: CASSLEGGRFRPQHF; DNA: TGTGCCAGCAGTTTAGAAGGGGGTCGGTTTCGGCCCCAGCATTTT
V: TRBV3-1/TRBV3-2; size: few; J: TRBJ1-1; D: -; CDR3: CASSSYTEAFF; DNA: TGTGCCAGCAGCTCGTATACTGAAGCTTTCTTT
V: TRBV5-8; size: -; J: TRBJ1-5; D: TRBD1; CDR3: CASSFIQGNQPQHF; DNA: TGTGCCAGCAGCTTCATACAGGGGAACCAGCCCCAGCATTTT
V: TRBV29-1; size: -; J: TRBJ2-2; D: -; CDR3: CSVRWRAGELFF; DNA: TGCAGCGTGAGATGGCGGGCCGGGGAGCTGTTTTTT
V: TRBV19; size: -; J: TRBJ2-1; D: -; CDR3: CASSLGHNNEQFF; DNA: TGTGCCAGTAGCCTAGGACACAACAATGAGCAGTTCTTC
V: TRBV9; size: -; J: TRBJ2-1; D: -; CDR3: CASSVGVGGYNEQFF; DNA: TGTGCCAGCAGCGTAGGAGTCGGGGGCTACAATGAGCAGTTCTTC
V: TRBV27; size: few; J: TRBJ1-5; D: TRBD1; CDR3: CASRLQGAVSQPQHF; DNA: TGTGCCAGCAGGTTACAGGGGGCGGTAAGTCAGCCCCAGCATTTT